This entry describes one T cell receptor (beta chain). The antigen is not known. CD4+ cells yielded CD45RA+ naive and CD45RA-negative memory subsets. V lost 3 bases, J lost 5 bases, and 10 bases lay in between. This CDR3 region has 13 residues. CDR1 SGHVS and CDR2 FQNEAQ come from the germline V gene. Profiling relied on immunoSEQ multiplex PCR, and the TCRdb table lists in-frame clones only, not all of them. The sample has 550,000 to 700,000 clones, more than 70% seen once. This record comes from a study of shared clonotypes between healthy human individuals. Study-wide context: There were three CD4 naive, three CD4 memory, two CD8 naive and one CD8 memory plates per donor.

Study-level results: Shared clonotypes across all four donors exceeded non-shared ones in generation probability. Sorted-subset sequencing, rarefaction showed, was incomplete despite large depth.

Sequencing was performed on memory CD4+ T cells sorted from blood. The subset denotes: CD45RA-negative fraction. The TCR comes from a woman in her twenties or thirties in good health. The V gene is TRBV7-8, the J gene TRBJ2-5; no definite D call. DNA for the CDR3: TGTGCCAGCAGCTTTCGGAGAATCGAGACCCAGTACTTC. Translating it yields CASSFRRIETQYF.